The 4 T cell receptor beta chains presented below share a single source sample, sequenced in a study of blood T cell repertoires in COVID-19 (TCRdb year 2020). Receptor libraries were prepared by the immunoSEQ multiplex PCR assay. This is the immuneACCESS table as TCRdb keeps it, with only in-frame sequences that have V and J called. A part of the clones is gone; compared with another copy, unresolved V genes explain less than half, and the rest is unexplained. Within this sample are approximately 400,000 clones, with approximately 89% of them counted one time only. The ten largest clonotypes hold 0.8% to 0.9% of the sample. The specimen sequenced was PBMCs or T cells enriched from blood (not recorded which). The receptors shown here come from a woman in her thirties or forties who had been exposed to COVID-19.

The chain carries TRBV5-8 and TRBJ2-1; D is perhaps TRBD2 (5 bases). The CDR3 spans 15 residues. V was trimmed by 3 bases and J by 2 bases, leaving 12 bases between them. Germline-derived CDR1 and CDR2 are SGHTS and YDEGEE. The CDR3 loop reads CASSSRDGTYNEQFF. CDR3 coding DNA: TGTGCCAGCAGCTCCCGCGACGGGACCTACAATGAGCAGTTCTTC.

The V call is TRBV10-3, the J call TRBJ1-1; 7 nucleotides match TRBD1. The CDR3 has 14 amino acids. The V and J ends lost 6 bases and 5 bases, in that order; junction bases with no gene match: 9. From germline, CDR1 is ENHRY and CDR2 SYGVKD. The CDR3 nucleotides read TGTGCCATCAGCCGAGAGACAGGGATGACTGAAGCTTTCTTT. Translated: CAISRETGMTEAFF.

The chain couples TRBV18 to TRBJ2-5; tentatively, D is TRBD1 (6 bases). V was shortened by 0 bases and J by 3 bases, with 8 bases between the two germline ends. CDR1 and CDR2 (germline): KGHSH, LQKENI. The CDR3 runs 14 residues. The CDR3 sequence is CASSPPGAKETQYF. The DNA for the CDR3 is TGTGCCAGCTCACCACCGGGGGCTAAAGAGACCCAGTACTTC.

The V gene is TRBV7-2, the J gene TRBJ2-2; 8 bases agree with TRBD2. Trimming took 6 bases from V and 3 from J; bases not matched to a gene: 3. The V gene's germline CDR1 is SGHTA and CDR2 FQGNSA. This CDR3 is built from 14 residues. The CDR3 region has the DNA TGTGCCAGCAGTCGGGGGGGGTACACCGGGGAGCTGTTTTTT. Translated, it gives CASSRGGYTGELFF.